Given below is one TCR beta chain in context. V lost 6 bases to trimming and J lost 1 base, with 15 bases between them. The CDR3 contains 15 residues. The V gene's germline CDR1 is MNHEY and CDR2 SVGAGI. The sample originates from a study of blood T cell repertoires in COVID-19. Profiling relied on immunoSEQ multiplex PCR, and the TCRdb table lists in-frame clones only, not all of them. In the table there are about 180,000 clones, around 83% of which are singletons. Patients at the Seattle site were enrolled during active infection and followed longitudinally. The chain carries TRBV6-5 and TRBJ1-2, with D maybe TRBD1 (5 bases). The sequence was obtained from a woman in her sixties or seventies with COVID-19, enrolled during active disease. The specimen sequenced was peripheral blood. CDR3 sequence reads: CASRIRGGNNYGYTF. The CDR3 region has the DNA TGTGCCAGCAGGATTCGCGGGGGGAATAACTATGGCTACACCTTC.